This T cell receptor (beta chain) originates from a study of OX40 agonist ivuxolimab in advanced cancers. Broader study findings: With doses of 0.1-3.0 mg/kg, partial responders showed among the lowest clonal expansion.

Notes on this clone: The antigen is undetermined.

V lost 5 bases and J lost 2; bases outside the gene matches: 3. Germline assignment: CDR1 GTSNPN and CDR2 SVGIG (reference sequence). The CDR3 totals 12 residues. Profiling relied on immunoSEQ multiplex PCR, and the TCRdb table lists in-frame clones only, not all of them. The sample lists around 50,000 clones; around 91% were seen once. This receptor was taken from an adult with an advanced solid tumor such as melanoma, head and neck, liver or kidney cancer. V is TRBV30 and J is TRBJ2-7; TRBD1 matches at 7 bases. The material was CD4+ or CD8+ T cells sorted from blood, obtained in a trial of the OX40 agonist ivuxolimab. The CDR3 DNA is TGTGCCTGGGGGGACAGCACCTACGAGCAGTACTTC. It codes for CAWGDSTYEQYF.